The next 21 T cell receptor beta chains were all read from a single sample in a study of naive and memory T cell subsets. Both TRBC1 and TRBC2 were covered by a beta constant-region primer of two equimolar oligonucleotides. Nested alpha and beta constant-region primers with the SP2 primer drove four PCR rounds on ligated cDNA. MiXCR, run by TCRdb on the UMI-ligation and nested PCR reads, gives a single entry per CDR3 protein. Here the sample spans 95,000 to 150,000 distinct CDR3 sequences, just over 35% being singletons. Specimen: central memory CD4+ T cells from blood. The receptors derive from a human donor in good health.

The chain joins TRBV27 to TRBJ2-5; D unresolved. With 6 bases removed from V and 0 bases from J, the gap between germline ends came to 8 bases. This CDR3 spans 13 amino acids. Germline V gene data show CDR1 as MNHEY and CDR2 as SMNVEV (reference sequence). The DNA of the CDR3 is TGTGCCAGCAGACCGGTGTACCAAGAGACCCAGTACTTC. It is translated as CASRPVYQETQYF.

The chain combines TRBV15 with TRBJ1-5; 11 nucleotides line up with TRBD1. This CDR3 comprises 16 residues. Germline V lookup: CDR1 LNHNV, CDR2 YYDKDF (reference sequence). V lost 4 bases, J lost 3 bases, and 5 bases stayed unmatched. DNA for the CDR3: TGTGCCACCAGCATGACGGGACAGGGGGACAATCAGCCCCAGCATTTT. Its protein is CATSMTGQGDNQPQHF.

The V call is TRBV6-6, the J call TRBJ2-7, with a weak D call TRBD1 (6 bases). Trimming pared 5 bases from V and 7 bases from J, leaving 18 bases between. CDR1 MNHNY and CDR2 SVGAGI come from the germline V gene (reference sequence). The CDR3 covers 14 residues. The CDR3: CASSEDRLRGEQYF. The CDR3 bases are TGTGCCAGCAGTGAAGACAGGCTGAGGGGTGAGCAGTACTTC.

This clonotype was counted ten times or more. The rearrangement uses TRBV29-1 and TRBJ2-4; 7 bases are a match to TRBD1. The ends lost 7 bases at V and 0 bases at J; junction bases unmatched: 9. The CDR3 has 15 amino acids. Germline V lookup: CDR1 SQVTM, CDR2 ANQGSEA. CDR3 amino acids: CSAQGTALAKNIQYF. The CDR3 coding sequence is TGCAGCGCCCAAGGGACAGCCCTAGCCAAAAACATTCAGTACTTC.

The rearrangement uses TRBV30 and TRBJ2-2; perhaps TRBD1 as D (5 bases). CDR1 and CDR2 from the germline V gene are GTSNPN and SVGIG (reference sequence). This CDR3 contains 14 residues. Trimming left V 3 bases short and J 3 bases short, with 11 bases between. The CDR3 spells CAWRSGRDTGELFF. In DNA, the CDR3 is TGTGCCTGGAGAAGTGGCAGGGACACCGGGGAGCTGTTTTTT. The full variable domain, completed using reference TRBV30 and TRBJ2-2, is SQTIHQWPATLVQPVGSPLSLECTVEGTSNPNLYWYRQAAGRGLQLLFYSVGIGQISSEVPQNLSASRPQDRQFILSSKKLLLSDSGFYLCAWRSGRDTGELFFGEGSRLTVL.

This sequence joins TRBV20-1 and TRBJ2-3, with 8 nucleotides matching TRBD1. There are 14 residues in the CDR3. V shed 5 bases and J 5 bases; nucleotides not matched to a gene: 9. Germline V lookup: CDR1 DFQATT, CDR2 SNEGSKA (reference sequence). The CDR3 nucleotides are TGCAGTGCTGGAGTCAGGGGGCCCGGAGATACGCAGTATTTT. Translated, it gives CSAGVRGPGDTQYF.

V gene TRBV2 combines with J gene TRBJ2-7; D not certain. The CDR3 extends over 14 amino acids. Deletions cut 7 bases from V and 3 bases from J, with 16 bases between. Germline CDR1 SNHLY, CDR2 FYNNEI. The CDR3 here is CASTPPLKNYEQYF. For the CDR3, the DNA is TGTGCCAGCACCCCCCCACTGAAGAACTACGAGCAGTACTTC. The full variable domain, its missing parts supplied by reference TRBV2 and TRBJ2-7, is EPEVTQTPSHQVTQMGQEVILRCVPISNHLYFYWYRQILGQKVEFLVSFYNNEISEKSEIFDDQFSVERPDGSNFTLKIRSTKLEDSAMYFCASTPPLKNYEQYFGPGTRLTVT.

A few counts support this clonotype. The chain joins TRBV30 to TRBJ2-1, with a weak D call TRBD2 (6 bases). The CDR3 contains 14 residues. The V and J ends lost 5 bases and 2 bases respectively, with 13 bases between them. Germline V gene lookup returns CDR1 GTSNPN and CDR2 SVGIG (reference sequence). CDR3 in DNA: TGTGCCTGGGCCCGCGGGACGGCCTACAATGAGCAGTTCTTC. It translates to CAWARGTAYNEQFF.

The CDR3 loop is CASSSDTPGTSLSSYNEQFF. Here the CDR3 DNA reads TGCGCCAGCAGCTCGGATACTCCCGGGACTAGCCTAAGCTCCTACAATGAGCAGTTCTTC. The rearrangement links TRBV5-1 to TRBJ2-1, with 9 bases that match TRBD2. Germline assignment: CDR1 SGHRS and CDR2 YFSETQ. There are 20 residues in the CDR3. V shed 3 bases, J shed 0 bases, and the junction held 16 bases outside the gene matches.

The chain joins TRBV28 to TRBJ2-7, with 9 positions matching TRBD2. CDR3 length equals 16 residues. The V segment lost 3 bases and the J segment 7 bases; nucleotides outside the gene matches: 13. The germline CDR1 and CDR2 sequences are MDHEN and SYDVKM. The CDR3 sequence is CASSFSRAGGPGEQYF. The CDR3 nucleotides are TGTGCCAGCAGTTTTAGCCGGGCGGGAGGGCCTGGAGAGCAGTACTTC.

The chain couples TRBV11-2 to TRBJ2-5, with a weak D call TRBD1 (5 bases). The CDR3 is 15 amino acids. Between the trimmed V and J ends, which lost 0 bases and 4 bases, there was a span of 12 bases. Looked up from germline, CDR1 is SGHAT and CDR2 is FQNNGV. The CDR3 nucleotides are TGTGCCAGCAGCTTAGATCGTGGCAGGGTAGAGACCCAGTACTTC. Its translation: CASSLDRGRVETQYF.

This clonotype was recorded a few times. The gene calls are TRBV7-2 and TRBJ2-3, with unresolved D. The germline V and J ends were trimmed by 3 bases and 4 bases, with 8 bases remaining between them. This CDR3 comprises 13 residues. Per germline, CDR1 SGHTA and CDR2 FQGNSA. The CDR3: CASSFFRADTQYF. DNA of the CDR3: TGTGCCAGCAGCTTTTTTCGAGCAGATACGCAGTATTTT.

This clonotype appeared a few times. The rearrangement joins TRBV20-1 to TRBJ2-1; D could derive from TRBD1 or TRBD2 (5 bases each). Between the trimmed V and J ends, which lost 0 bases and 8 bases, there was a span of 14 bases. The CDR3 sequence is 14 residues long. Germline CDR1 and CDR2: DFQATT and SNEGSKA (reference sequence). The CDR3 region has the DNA TGCAGTGCTAGAGATTTTAGGGACGTTTATGAGCAGTTCTTC. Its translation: CSARDFRDVYEQFF.

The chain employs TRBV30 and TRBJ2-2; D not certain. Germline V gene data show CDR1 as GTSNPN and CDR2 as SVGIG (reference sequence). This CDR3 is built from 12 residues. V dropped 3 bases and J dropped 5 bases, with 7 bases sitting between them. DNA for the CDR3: TGTGCCTGGAGGGCCGGGACCGGGGAGCTGTTTTTT. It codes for CAWRAGTGELFF.

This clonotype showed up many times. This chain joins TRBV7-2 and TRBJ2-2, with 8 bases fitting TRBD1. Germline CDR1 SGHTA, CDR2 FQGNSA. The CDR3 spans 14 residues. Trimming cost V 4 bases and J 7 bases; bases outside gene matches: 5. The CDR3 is CASSSQGAGGELFF. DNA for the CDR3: TGTGCCAGCAGCTCCCAGGGGGCCGGCGGGGAGCTGTTTTTT.

The CDR3 protein is CASSPMNGLAGAGELFF. The CDR3 bases are TGTGCCAGCAGTCCGATGAATGGACTAGCGGGAGCCGGGGAGCTGTTTTTT. The V call is TRBV12-3 or TRBV12-4, the J call TRBJ2-2, with 13 positions matching TRBD2. CDR3 length: 17 amino acids. V trimming: 5 bases; J trimming: 6 bases; junction bases outside the gene matches: 9.

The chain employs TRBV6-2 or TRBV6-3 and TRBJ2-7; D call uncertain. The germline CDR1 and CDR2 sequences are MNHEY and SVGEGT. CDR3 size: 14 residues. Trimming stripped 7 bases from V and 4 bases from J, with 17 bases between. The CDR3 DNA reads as TGTGCCAGCACCCTACGTCCGCGAAGTTACGAGCAGTACTTC. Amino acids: CASTLRPRSYEQYF.

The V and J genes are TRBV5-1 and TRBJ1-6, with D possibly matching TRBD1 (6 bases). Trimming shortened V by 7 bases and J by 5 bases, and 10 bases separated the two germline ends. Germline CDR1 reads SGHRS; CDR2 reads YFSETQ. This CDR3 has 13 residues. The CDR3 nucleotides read TGCGCCAGCTCTGGACAGAATAATTCACCCCTCCACTTT. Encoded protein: CASSGQNNSPLHF.

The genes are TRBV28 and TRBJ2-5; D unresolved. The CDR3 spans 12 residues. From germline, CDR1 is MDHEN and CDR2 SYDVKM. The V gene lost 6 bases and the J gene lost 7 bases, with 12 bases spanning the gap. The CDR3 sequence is CASRSSLGTQYF. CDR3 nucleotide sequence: TGTGCCAGCAGGTCATCTCTCGGGACCCAGTACTTC. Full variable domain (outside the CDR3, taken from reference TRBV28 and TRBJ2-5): DVKVTQSSRYLVKRTGEKVFLECVQDMDHENMFWYRQDPGLGLRLIYFSYDVKMKEKGDIPEGYSVSREKKERFSLILESASTNQTSMYLCASRSSLGTQYFGPGTRLLVL.

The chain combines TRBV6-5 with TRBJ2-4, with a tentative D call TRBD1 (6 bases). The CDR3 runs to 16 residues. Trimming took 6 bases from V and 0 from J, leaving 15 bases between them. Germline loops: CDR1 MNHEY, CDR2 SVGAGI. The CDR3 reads CASRKQGKLAKNIQYF. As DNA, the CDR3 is TGTGCCAGCAGGAAGCAGGGGAAATTAGCCAAAAACATTCAGTACTTC.

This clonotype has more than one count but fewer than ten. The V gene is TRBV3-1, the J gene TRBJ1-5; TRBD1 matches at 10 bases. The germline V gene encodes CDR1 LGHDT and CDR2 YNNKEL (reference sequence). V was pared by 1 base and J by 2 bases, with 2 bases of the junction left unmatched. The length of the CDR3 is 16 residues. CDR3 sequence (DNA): TGTGCCAGCAGCCAAGGAGGGACAGGGGGCAATCAGCCCCAGCATTTT. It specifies CASSQGGTGGNQPQHF.